Presented here are 20 T cell receptor beta chains from one specimen sequenced in a study of blood T cells in healthy people across ages. A sample-barcoded 5' primer and a J-beta primer mix were used in a second PCR of roughly 7 to 11 cycles. TCRdb analysed the 5' RACE reads with MiXCR anew, one entry per CDR3 protein. The sample lists 800,000 to 1,300,000 distinct CDR3 sequences; roughly a quarter were seen once. A further study also used this sample, focusing on T cells of mothers and their children.

Sequences were obtained from blood. These receptors came from a girl under 10 years old in good health.

This chain joins TRBV12-3 or TRBV12-4 and TRBJ2-3, with TRBD1 as a possible D gene (6 bases). Trimming took off 5 bases at V and 5 bases at J, with 8 bases between the two ends. This CDR3 is built from 12 residues. The CDR3 DNA follows: TGTGCCAGCAGTCAGGGGAAAGATACGCAGTATTTT. Translated: CASSQGKDTQYF.

This clonotype appeared a few times. The chain combines TRBV7-9 with TRBJ1-1; D remains ambiguous. Germline V gene lookup returns CDR1 SEHNR and CDR2 FQNEAQ (reference sequence). V was trimmed by 5 bases and J by 2 bases, leaving 9 bases between them. This CDR3 is built from 13 residues. The CDR3 sequence is CASSRGINTEAFF. In DNA form, the CDR3 reads TGTGCCAGCAGCCGCGGGATCAACACTGAAGCTTTCTTT.

J is TRBJ2-3 and V is TRBV20-1; D unclear. V lost 5 bases to trimming and J lost 2 bases, with 8 bases between them. The CDR3 is made up of 12 amino acids. Germline CDR1 and CDR2: DFQATT and SNEGSKA (reference sequence). The DNA for the CDR3 is TGCAGTGCTGTGGGCCTCACAGATACGCAGTATTTT. It translates to CSAVGLTDTQYF.

This clonotype came up once. The chain is built from TRBV6-1 and TRBJ2-7; 8 bases line up with TRBD2. Germline V gene sequence: CDR1 MNHNS, CDR2 SASEGT. J lost 3 bases, V lost 3 bases, and 4 bases had no gene match. The CDR3 spans 14 residues. CDR3 nucleotide sequence: TGTGCCAGCAGTGACTTCGCGGGGGGCTACGAGCAGTACTTC. It translates to CASSDFAGGYEQYF.

The CDR3 DNA reads TGCGCCAGCAGCTTGTGGACAGTAGGGGACACAGATACGCAGTATTTT. This gives the protein CASSLWTVGDTDTQYF. V usage is TRBV5-1 and J usage is TRBJ2-3, with a weak D call TRBD1 (6 bases). The germline gives CDR1 SGHRS, CDR2 YFSETQ. Trimming took 1 base from V and 2 from J, leaving 14 bases between them. The CDR3 covers 16 residues.

This clonotype was observed a few times. The chain has TRBV6-2 or TRBV6-3 and TRBJ1-2, with D perhaps matching TRBD1 (5 bases). V was clipped by 6 bases and J by 1 base, with 18 bases between them. Germline loops: CDR1 MNHEY, CDR2 SVGEGT. The CDR3 length is 16 residues. The CDR3 bases are TGTGCCAGCAGCCCCGGGACGGCGGGCCTTAACTATGGCTACACCTTC. It is translated as CASSPGTAGLNYGYTF.

The V and J genes are TRBV3-1 and TRBJ2-5; weak D call: TRBD2 (6 bases). The DNA end is a closer match to TRBJ2-1, so the J assignment may be wrong. CDR3 length: 15 residues. In germline, CDR1 is LGHDT, CDR2 YNNKEL (reference sequence). DNA for the CDR3: TGTGCCAGCACGACTGGTTGGCCGGGGGATGGTGAGCAGTTCTTC. This codes for CASTTGWPGDGEQFF.

The V and J genes are TRBV27 and TRBJ1-2; D not resolved. This CDR3 spans 15 amino acids. Between the trimmed V and J ends, which lost 2 bases and 3 bases, there was a span of 13 bases. Germline-derived CDR1 and CDR2 are MNHEY and SMNVEV (reference sequence). The CDR3 is CASSLRGSGYYGYTF. CDR3 nucleotide sequence: TGTGCCAGCAGTTTAAGAGGGTCCGGATACTATGGCTACACCTTC.

CDR3 bases: TGTGCCAGTAGCCGGACTTCCTTTTTCTACGAGCAGTACTTC. Encoded protein: CASSRTSFFYEQYF. V gene TRBV19 combines with J gene TRBJ2-7, with D possibly being TRBD2 (5 bases). V lost 6 bases and J 3 bases, leaving 15 bases between the germline ends. The CDR3 runs 14 residues. Germline CDR1 reads LNHDA; CDR2 reads SQIVND (reference sequence).

V is TRBV9 and J is TRBJ1-2; no clear D gene. The CDR3 contains 12 residues. Germline CDR1 SGDLS, CDR2 YYNGEE. The CDR3 loop reads CTTPGINYGYTF. The CDR3 coding sequence is TGTACCACTCCGGGGATTAACTATGGCTACACCTTC.

DNA for the CDR3: TGTGCCAGCAGCCCCTCGACAGGGTCCTATAATTCACCCCTCCACTTT. Translated, it gives CASSPSTGSYNSPLHF. This chain links TRBV7-2 with TRBJ1-6; 7 positions match TRBD1. The CDR3 sequence is 16 residues long. Looked up from germline, CDR1 is SGHTA and CDR2 is FQGNSA. Germline trimming cut 5 bases from V and 1 base from J; bases unmatched to any gene: 5.

Here the CDR3 reads CASSDPQVETQYF. CDR3 nucleotide sequence: TGTGCCAGCAGTGACCCGCAGGTCGAGACCCAGTACTTC. The chain has TRBV6-6 and TRBJ2-5; D not resolved. V lost 5 bases and J lost 5, with 12 bases in between. This CDR3 region has 13 residues. CDR1 and CDR2 (germline): MNHNY, SVGAGI (reference sequence).

The V and J genes are TRBV9 and TRBJ2-5; D could derive from TRBD1 or TRBD2 (5 bases each). Germline V gene data show CDR1 as SGDLS and CDR2 as YYNGEE. The CDR3 runs 14 residues. Trimming stripped 4 bases from V and 5 bases from J, with 15 bases between. The DNA of the CDR3 is TGTGCCAGCAGCCCCGACTTGGGGGTGGAGACCCAGTACTTC. Protein sequence: CASSPDLGVETQYF.

The V and J genes are TRBV20-1 and TRBJ2-1, with a weak D call TRBD2 (7 bases). V lost 2 bases to trimming and J lost 4 bases, with 15 bases between them. The CDR3 has 15 amino acids. Germline values: CDR1 DFQATT, CDR2 SNEGSKA (reference sequence). CDR3 DNA sequence: TGCAGTGCTAGAAAAGTCGGGGGGCCGTACAATGAGCAGTTCTTC. It yields the protein CSARKVGGPYNEQFF.

The V gene is TRBV5-6, the J gene TRBJ2-3, with TRBD1 matching 8 bases. The germline CDR1 and CDR2 sequences are SGHDT and YYEEEE. This CDR3 is 15 amino acids long. The V gene end was trimmed by 4 bases and the J gene end by 0 bases; junction bases not matched to a gene: 4. The CDR3 DNA sequence: TGTGCCAGCAGCCGACAGGGGATAAGCACAGATACGCAGTATTTT. Protein product: CASSRQGISTDTQYF.

This clonotype has a single count. The chain employs TRBV27 and TRBJ1-2, with 10 bases lining up with TRBD1. Trimming at V came to 1 base and at J to 7 bases, leaving 6 bases not matched to a gene. The germline V gene encodes CDR1 MNHEY and CDR2 SMNVEV (reference sequence). The CDR3 extends over 15 amino acids. The CDR3 here is CASSLFWTGGFGYTF. CDR3 nucleotide sequence: TGTGCCAGCAGTTTATTTTGGACAGGGGGATTTGGCTACACCTTC.

A few counts support this clonotype. This chain uses TRBV7-3 with TRBJ2-6; the D is unclear. V was pared by 3 bases and J by 0 bases, with 6 bases between. CDR3 length equals 15 residues. Germline V gives CDR1 SGHTA, CDR2 FQGTGA. The CDR3 region is CASSFVLSGANVLTF. The CDR3 DNA reads TGTGCCAGCAGCTTTGTCCTCTCTGGGGCCAACGTCCTGACTTTC.

The chain couples TRBV20-1 to TRBJ2-5; perhaps TRBD2 as D (6 bases). The J call may be in error: the DNA end matches TRBJ2-7 better. Germline lookup yields CDR1 DFQATT and CDR2 SNEGSKA (reference sequence). The CDR3 totals 16 residues. The CDR3 is CSASLVVGGPSYEQYF. In nucleotides, the CDR3 is TGCAGTGCTAGTCTGGTTGTGGGGGGACCTTCCTACGAGCAGTACTTC.

The table lists this clonotype with a few counts. Written as DNA, the CDR3 is TGTGCCAGCACCCTAGGGGAGGACGGACCCTACGAGCAGTACTTC. Protein product: CASTLGEDGPYEQYF. The rearrangement uses TRBV2 and TRBJ2-7, with TRBD2 as a possible D gene (6 bases). Germline V gene lookup returns CDR1 SNHLY and CDR2 FYNNEI. The CDR3 runs 15 residues. V was cut by 7 bases and J by 2 bases, with 18 bases left in between. Full variable domain (outside the CDR3, taken from reference TRBV2 and TRBJ2-7): EPEVTQTPSHQVTQMGQEVILRCVPISNHLYFYWYRQILGQKVEFLVSFYNNEISEKSEIFDDQFSVERPDGSNFTLKIRSTKLEDSAMYFCASTLGEDGPYEQYFGPGTRLTVT.

DNA for the CDR3: TGTGCCAGCAGCTTAGGACGGGGATACAATCAGCCCCAGCATTTT. It translates to CASSLGRGYNQPQHF. This chain joins TRBV7-9 and TRBJ1-5; D not certain. Germline values: CDR1 SEHNR, CDR2 FQNEAQ (reference sequence). Trimming took 1 base from V and 3 from J, leaving 10 bases between them. The CDR3 spans 15 residues.